This entry describes one T cell receptor (beta chain). Profiled with immunoSEQ multiplex PCR; TCRdb holds only in-frame clones, not every one. The sample contains 150,000 to 200,000 clones, around 90% of which appear only once. The entry originates in a study of control samples from healthy donors and cancer patients. Germline assignment: CDR1 MNHNY and CDR2 SVGAGI (reference sequence). With 4 bases removed from V and 8 bases from J, the gap between germline ends came to 11 bases. This CDR3 has 13 residues. The sample was blood. This receptor was taken from a man aged 30-40 years in good health. The chain has TRBV6-6 and TRBJ1-4; TRBD1 might be the D (5 bases). Written as DNA, the CDR3 is TGTGCCAGCAGTTCCAGGGAGGGGGAAAAACTGTTTTTT. Translated, it gives CASSSREGEKLFF.